These T cell receptor beta chains were read from a single sample in a study of T cell responses to AZD1222 COVID-19 vaccine. Using immunoSEQ multiplex PCR, the repertoire was profiled, and TCRdb retains in-frame clones only, with some absent. The sample comprises 130,000 or so clones, about nine tenths of which are singletons, and just over 7% rests with the top ten. Sample: peripheral blood, taken on day 0 of AZD1222 vaccination. All receptors derive from an adult in good health. Each CDR3 is given with its conserved first and last residue. Each record gives: J gene, clone size, V gene, D gene, CDR3 protein, CDR3 DNA. A D gene is named only where the DNA matches it firmly. Expanded clones are given a class, and other clones once, few, many or no size at all.

TRBJ2-2 NA TRBV4-1 TRBD2 CASSQGPGGARLGELFF TGCGCCAGCAGCCAAGGTCCGGGAGGGGCTCGGTTGGGGGAGCTGTTTTTT
TRBJ1-5 NA TRBV19 NA CATQDSLNQPQHF TGTGCCACTCAGGACAGCTTAAATCAGCCCCAGCATTTT
TRBJ1-1 NA TRBV30 NA CAWSGQVTTEAFF TGTGCCTGGAGTGGACAGGTTACGACTGAAGCTTTCTTT
TRBJ2-7 once TRBV10-1 NA CASSAIRRRHSYEQYF TGCGCCAGCAGTGCCATCAGGCGACGCCACTCCTACGAGCAGTACTTC
TRBJ1-1 NA TRBV11-2 NA CATSGGLNTEAFF TGTGCCACCTCGGGGGGGTTAAACACTGAAGCTTTCTTT
TRBJ2-3 once TRBV29-1 NA CSVGYTDTQYF TGCAGCGTTGGGTACACAGATACGCAGTATTTT
TRBJ2-2 NA TRBV10-3 NA CAISESGSRELFF TGTGCCATCAGTGAGTCTGGGTCCCGGGAGCTGTTTTTT
TRBJ1-2 NA TRBV3-1/TRBV3-2 TRBD1 CASSRVGGQGNYGYTF TGTGCCAGCAGCCGGGTAGGAGGACAGGGAAACTATGGCTACACCTTC
TRBJ2-3 NA TRBV19 NA CASSIGPTQYF TGTGCCAGTAGTATTGGTCCTACGCAGTATTTT
TRBJ2-7 NA TRBV19 NA CASSTSGRSSYEQYF TGTGCCAGTAGTACCAGCGGGCGCAGCTCCTACGAGCAGTACTTC
TRBJ1-4 NA TRBV7-2 TRBD1 CASSFGQGEKLFF TGTGCCAGCAGCTTCGGACAGGGTGAAAAACTGTTTTTT
TRBJ1-1 NA TRBV18 NA CASSPPSGQNVNTEAFF TGTGCCAGCTCACCACCGAGTGGACAGAACGTGAACACTGAAGCTTTCTTT
TRBJ2-1 NA TRBV24-1 NA CATSRPAYNEQFF TGTGCCACCAGTCGACCTGCGTACAATGAGCAGTTCTTC
TRBJ1-2 NA TRBV7-2 TRBD1 CASSQRQGNYGYTF TGTGCCAGCAGCCAGAGACAGGGGAACTATGGCTACACCTTC
TRBJ1-1 NA TRBV6-6 NA CASSLQEGQRAFF TGTGCCAGCAGTTTACAGGAGGGGCAAAGGGCTTTCTTT
TRBJ2-7 NA TRBV24-1 TRBD1 CATSDRSSGTGFYEQYF TGTGCCACCAGTGACCGATCCTCCGGGACAGGGTTCTACGAGCAGTACTTC
TRBJ2-5 NA TRBV3-1/TRBV3-2 NA CASSLYRETQYF TGTGCCAGCAGCCTCTACAGGGAGACCCAGTACTTC
TRBJ2-7 once TRBV28 NA CASSLTGIYEQYF TGTGCCAGCAGTTTAACAGGTATCTACGAGCAGTACTTC
TRBJ2-1 NA TRBV5-6 NA CASSLRGTLDNEQFF TGTGCCAGCAGCTTGCGGGGGACCCTTGACAATGAGCAGTTCTTC
TRBJ2-1 NA TRBV2 NA CASSRDSYNEQFF TGTGCCAGCAGTCGGGACTCATACAATGAGCAGTTCTTC
TRBJ1-1 NA TRBV5-4 TRBD1 CASSLAGTGGTEAFF TGTGCCAGCAGCTTAGCCGGGACAGGGGGTACTGAAGCTTTCTTT
TRBJ2-1 NA TRBV7-3 NA CASSLNPGDNEQFF TGTGCCAGCAGCTTAAACCCAGGGGACAATGAGCAGTTCTTC
TRBJ1-5 NA TRBV2 NA CASSAQAGLNQPQHF TGTGCCAGCAGTGCACAGGCAGGGCTTAATCAGCCCCAGCATTTT
TRBJ1-2 NA TRBV5-1 NA CASSLDNYGYTF TGCGCCAGCAGCTTGGACAACTATGGCTACACCTTC
TRBJ2-7 once TRBV27 TRBD2 CASSPLLAGVNEQYF TGTGCCAGCAGTCCCTTACTAGCGGGAGTCAACGAGCAGTACTTC
TRBJ1-6 NA TRBV2 TRBD1 CASSLSGTGTSPLHF TGTGCCAGCAGCCTATCCGGGACAGGGACTTCACCCCTCCACTTT
TRBJ1-4 NA TRBV3-1/TRBV3-2 NA CASSQAFAGSYEKLFF TGTGCCAGCAGCCAAGCGTTCGCCGGGTCGTACGAAAAACTGTTTTTT
TRBJ2-7 NA TRBV5-6 NA CASSSLDAYEQYF TGTGCCAGCAGCTCCTTGGACGCGTACGAGCAGTACTTC
TRBJ2-5 NA TRBV28 NA CASSLSGGETQYF TGTGCCAGCAGTCTCTCAGGAGGAGAGACCCAGTACTTC
TRBJ1-4 NA TRBV2 TRBD1 CASSSAGQGGEKLFF TGTGCCAGCAGTTCTGCGGGACAGGGTGGGGAAAAACTGTTTTTT
TRBJ2-7 NA TRBV28 NA CASSLAYEQYF TGTGCCAGCAGCCTCGCCTACGAGCAGTACTTC
TRBJ1-5 NA TRBV5-4 NA CASSTRNGPQHF TGTGCCAGCAGCACCAGGAATGGGCCCCAGCATTTT
TRBJ1-1 NA TRBV25-1 NA CAAPGAKTEAFF TGTGCCGCTCCGGGCGCGAAGACTGAAGCTTTCTTT
TRBJ2-5 NA TRBV24-1 NA CATSDRVLSQETQYF TGTGCCACCAGTGATAGGGTCCTCTCCCAAGAGACCCAGTACTTC
TRBJ1-5 NA TRBV30 TRBD1 CAWSVGQGDNQPQHF TGTGCCTGGAGTGTAGGACAGGGTGACAATCAGCCCCAGCATTTT
TRBJ2-2 NA TRBV19 NA CASSIDPGDGELFF TGTGCCAGTAGTATAGATCCGGGGGACGGGGAGCTGTTTTTT
TRBJ2-1 NA TRBV9 TRBD2 CASSPTTSGRAVEQFF TGTGCCAGCAGCCCGACGACTAGCGGGAGGGCCGTGGAGCAGTTCTTC
TRBJ2-7 few TRBV5-4 TRBD2 CASSVSGVYEQYF TGTGCCAGCAGCGTTAGCGGGGTCTACGAGCAGTACTTC
TRBJ2-7 NA TRBV2 NA CASSEEFGGADYEQYF TGTGCCAGCAGTGAAGAGTTTGGGGGGGCGGACTACGAGCAGTACTTC
TRBJ2-1 NA TRBV3-1/TRBV3-2 NA CASSRELAVGNNEQFF TGTGCCAGCAGCCGAGAATTAGCGGTAGGGAACAATGAGCAGTTCTTC